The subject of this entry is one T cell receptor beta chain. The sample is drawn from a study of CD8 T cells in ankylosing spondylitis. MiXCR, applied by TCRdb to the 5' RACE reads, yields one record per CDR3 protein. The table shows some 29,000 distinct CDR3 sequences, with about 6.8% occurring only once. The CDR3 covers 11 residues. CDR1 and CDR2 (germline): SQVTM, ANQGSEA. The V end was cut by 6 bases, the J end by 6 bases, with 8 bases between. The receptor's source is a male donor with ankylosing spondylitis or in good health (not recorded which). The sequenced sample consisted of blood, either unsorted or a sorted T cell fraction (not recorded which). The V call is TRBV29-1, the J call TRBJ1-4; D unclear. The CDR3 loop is CSVGRDEKLFF. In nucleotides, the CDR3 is TGCAGCGTCGGGCGGGATGAAAAACTGTTTTTT.